This T cell receptor (beta chain) derives from a study of cytomegalovirus exposure and HLA in healthy donors. Healthy bone marrow donors made up the donor group. Primers included in the PCR were 60 Vbeta and 13 Jbeta primers. The table came from immunoSEQ multiplex PCR; TCRdb's copy has only in-frame clones and leaves some out. The sample has around 200,000 clones, 70% to 80% seen once; the top ten hold about 4%. Trimming stripped 4 bases from V and 3 bases from J, with 9 bases between. The CDR3 spans 13 residues. Per the germline V gene, CDR1 is SGHVS and CDR2 is FQNEAQ. Study observations and caveats: TCR beta sequences reportedly predicted most subjects' HLA-A and HLA-B alleles accurately. Reportedly, a later analysis found an Asian-associated ancestry cluster had fewer N-insertions than the roughly 700-donor mean.

On this clone itself: The antigen remains undetermined.

What was sequenced was PBMCs. This TCR came from a woman in her fifties or sixties in good health and CMV-seropositive. The V gene is TRBV7-8, the J gene TRBJ1-1, with D possibly TRBD1 on 5 matching bases. The CDR3 sequence is CASSWGVDTEAFF. DNA of the CDR3: TGTGCCAGCAGCTGGGGGGTGGACACTGAAGCTTTCTTT. Full variable domain (missing parts from reference TRBV7-8 and TRBJ1-1): GAGVSQSPRYKVAKRGQDVALRCDPISGHVSLFWYQQALGQGPEFLTYFQNEAQLDKSGLPSDRFFAERPEGSVSTLKIQRTQQEDSAVYLCASSWGVDTEAFFGQGTRLTVV.